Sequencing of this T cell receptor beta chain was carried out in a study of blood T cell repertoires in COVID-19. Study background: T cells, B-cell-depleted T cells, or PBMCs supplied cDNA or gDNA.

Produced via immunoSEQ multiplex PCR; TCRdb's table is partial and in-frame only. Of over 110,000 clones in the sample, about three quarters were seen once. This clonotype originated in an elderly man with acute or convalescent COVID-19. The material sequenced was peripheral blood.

CDR3 DNA sequence: TGCGCCAGCAGCGGACAGGTTCTCGAACTGGGCGGGGAGCTGTTTTTT. This encodes CASSGQVLELGGELFF. The J gene is TRBJ2-2, the V gene TRBV5-1, with 7 bases fitting TRBD1. The trim removed 4 bases at V and 7 bases at J, leaving 13 bases unmatched. This CDR3 is 16 amino acids long. Germline CDR1 is SGHRS and CDR2 is YFSETQ.